This T cell receptor (beta chain) was retrieved from a study of T cell responses to AZD1222 COVID-19 vaccine. General study points: Spike-specific TCR breadth and depth were elevated following two AZD1222 doses. Within unmutated variant regions lay the reported targets of nearly half of spike-specific TCRs. Dominant at 160-218 and 743-854, vaccine-associated CD4 TCRs also spanned spike.

Some clones are missing from TCRdb's copy, which holds only in-frame ones; the method was immunoSEQ multiplex PCR. This table has 120,000 to 150,000 clones, roughly nine tenths appearing once. Looked up from germline, CDR1 is SEHNR and CDR2 is FQNEAQ (reference sequence). CDR3 size: 13 residues. For this clone: The antigen remains unidentified. The junction shows a germline mismatch at one end, possibly a read error.

The source was peripheral blood, collected on day 0 of AZD1222 vaccination. V is TRBV7-9 and J is TRBJ1-1; no reliable D call. The clonotype originates from an adult in good health. CDR3 nucleotides: TGTGCCATCACGTCGGGCACGAACGCTGAAGCTTTCTTT. It is translated as CAITSGTNAEAFF.